Listed below are T cell receptor beta chains from one sample, sequenced in a study of blood T cell repertoires in COVID-19. This table comes from immunoSEQ multiplex PCR, and its TCRdb copy is limited to in-frame clones, with some not included. The data contain over 200,000 clones, approximately 85% of them singletons. Sequenced sample: peripheral blood. The source of these receptors is a woman aged 25 to 39 with acute or convalescent COVID-19. CDR3s include the opening cysteine and the closing phenylalanine or tryptophan. The order of the fields is J gene, clone size, V gene, D gene, CDR3 protein, CDR3 DNA. A D gene is named only where the DNA matches it firmly. Rows may omit the clone size; those that give it use once, few, many or a size class.

j_gene: TRBJ2-3
abundance: once
v_gene: TRBV18
d_gene: -
CDR3aa: CASSPPSSTDTQYF
CDR3nt: TGTGCCAGCTCACCACCATCTAGCACAGATACGCAGTATTTT

j_gene: TRBJ2-3
abundance: -
v_gene: TRBV15
d_gene: TRBD1
CDR3aa: CATSEAGGSDTQYF
CDR3nt: TGTGCCACCAGCGAGGCAGGGGGCTCAGATACGCAGTATTTT

j_gene: TRBJ2-7
abundance: -
v_gene: TRBV3-1/TRBV3-2
d_gene: TRBD1
CDR3aa: CASSQLPTGGISYEQYF
CDR3nt: TGTGCCAGCAGCCAACTTCCGACAGGGGGCATCTCCTACGAGCAGTACTTC

j_gene: TRBJ1-6
abundance: -
v_gene: TRBV27
d_gene: -
CDR3aa: CASSLQGSYNSPLHF
CDR3nt: TGTGCCAGCAGTCTCCAGGGCTCCTATAATTCACCCCTCCACTTT

j_gene: TRBJ1-2
abundance: -
v_gene: TRBV5-6
d_gene: -
CDR3aa: CASSLGADYGYTF
CDR3nt: TGTGCCAGCAGCTTGGGGGCTGACTATGGCTACACCTTC

j_gene: TRBJ2-7
abundance: -
v_gene: TRBV12-5
d_gene: TRBD2
CDR3aa: CASGLGTSGYEQYF
CDR3nt: TGTGCTAGTGGTTTGGGGACTAGCGGATACGAGCAGTACTTC

j_gene: TRBJ2-2
abundance: -
v_gene: TRBV9
d_gene: TRBD2
CDR3aa: CASSASLAGVITGELFF
CDR3nt: TGTGCCAGCAGCGCCTCCCTAGCGGGAGTAATCACCGGGGAGCTGTTTTTT

j_gene: TRBJ2-2
abundance: -
v_gene: TRBV6-8
d_gene: TRBD1
CDR3aa: CASTLPGQGLTGELFF
CDR3nt: TGTGCCAGCACCCTCCCGGGACAGGGGCTTACCGGGGAGCTGTTTTTT

j_gene: TRBJ2-1
abundance: -
v_gene: TRBV19
d_gene: TRBD2
CDR3aa: CASSIMAGTSGDNEQFF
CDR3nt: TGTGCCAGTAGTATTATGGCCGGGACTAGCGGAGACAATGAGCAGTTCTTC

j_gene: TRBJ1-2
abundance: once
v_gene: TRBV7-8
d_gene: -
CDR3aa: CASSSSGEGYGYTF
CDR3nt: TGTGCCAGCAGCTCGTCGGGGGAGGGGTATGGCTACACCTTC

j_gene: TRBJ1-5
abundance: few
v_gene: TRBV12-5
d_gene: -
CDR3aa: CASGLARTPNSNQPQHF
CDR3nt: TGTGCTAGTGGTTTGGCAAGGACACCTAATAGCAATCAGCCCCAGCATTTT

j_gene: TRBJ2-2
abundance: once
v_gene: TRBV2
d_gene: TRBD1
CDR3aa: CASSVMGQALTGELFF
CDR3nt: TGTGCCAGCAGTGTAATGGGACAGGCGCTAACCGGGGAGCTGTTTTTT

j_gene: TRBJ1-1
abundance: -
v_gene: TRBV19
d_gene: TRBD1
CDR3aa: CASSTGAYTEAFF
CDR3nt: TGTGCCAGTAGCACAGGGGCCTACACTGAAGCTTTCTTT

j_gene: TRBJ2-5
abundance: -
v_gene: TRBV19
d_gene: -
CDR3aa: CASSITQGVQETQYF
CDR3nt: TGTGCCAGTAGTATAACCCAGGGTGTACAGGAGACCCAGTACTTC

j_gene: TRBJ2-3
abundance: -
v_gene: TRBV9
d_gene: TRBD2
CDR3aa: CASSSGTSVEGGTDTQYF
CDR3nt: TGTGCCAGCAGCTCTGGGACTAGCGTGGAGGGTGGGACAGATACGCAGTATTTT

j_gene: TRBJ2-7
abundance: -
v_gene: TRBV11-3
d_gene: -
CDR3aa: CASSLRGKSYEQYF
CDR3nt: TGTGCCAGCAGCTTAAGAGGGAAATCCTACGAGCAGTACTTC

j_gene: TRBJ2-7
abundance: -
v_gene: TRBV27
d_gene: -
CDR3aa: CASSLGGGNYEQYF
CDR3nt: TGTGCCAGCAGTTTAGGTGGCGGAAACTACGAGCAGTACTTC

j_gene: TRBJ2-2
abundance: -
v_gene: TRBV20-1
d_gene: -
CDR3aa: CSASKPGVTGELFF
CDR3nt: TGCAGTGCTAGTAAACCGGGGGTCACCGGGGAGCTGTTTTTT

j_gene: TRBJ1-4
abundance: -
v_gene: TRBV5-1
d_gene: TRBD1
CDR3aa: CASSSGTANNEKLFF
CDR3nt: TGCGCCAGCAGCTCAGGGACAGCCAATAATGAAAAACTGTTTTTT

j_gene: TRBJ2-2
abundance: few
v_gene: TRBV25-1
d_gene: -
CDR3aa: CASSEFSTSGETGELFF
CDR3nt: TGTGCCAGCAGTGAATTCAGCACCAGCGGAGAGACCGGGGAGCTGTTTTTT

j_gene: TRBJ2-7
abundance: -
v_gene: TRBV10-3
d_gene: -
CDR3aa: CAIRDRDTSYEQYF
CDR3nt: TGTGCCATCAGGGACCGGGACACCTCCTACGAGCAGTACTTC

j_gene: TRBJ1-5
abundance: -
v_gene: TRBV5-1
d_gene: TRBD1
CDR3aa: CASSLGQGANQPQHF
CDR3nt: TGCGCCAGCAGCCTCGGACAGGGAGCCAATCAGCCCCAGCATTTT

j_gene: TRBJ1-4
abundance: -
v_gene: TRBV6-6
d_gene: -
CDR3aa: CASSPSREKLFF
CDR3nt: TGTGCCAGCAGTCCCAGTCGAGAAAAACTGTTTTTT

j_gene: TRBJ2-5
abundance: -
v_gene: TRBV6-1
d_gene: TRBD2
CDR3aa: CASSEAIGLAGSGQETQYF
CDR3nt: TGTGCCAGCAGTGAAGCCATAGGACTAGCGGGATCTGGACAAGAGACCCAGTACTTC

j_gene: TRBJ2-7
abundance: -
v_gene: TRBV18
d_gene: TRBD2
CDR3aa: CASSSASGSPYEQYF
CDR3nt: TGTGCCAGCTCGTCTGCTAGCGGGAGTCCCTACGAGCAGTACTTC

j_gene: TRBJ2-1
abundance: -
v_gene: TRBV25-1
d_gene: -
CDR3aa: CASSEDTYNEQFF
CDR3nt: TGTGCCAGCAGTGAGGACACATACAATGAGCAGTTCTTC

j_gene: TRBJ2-2
abundance: -
v_gene: TRBV5-4
d_gene: -
CDR3aa: CASSYSETGELFF
CDR3nt: TGTGCCAGCAGCTACTCCGAGACCGGGGAGCTGTTTTTT